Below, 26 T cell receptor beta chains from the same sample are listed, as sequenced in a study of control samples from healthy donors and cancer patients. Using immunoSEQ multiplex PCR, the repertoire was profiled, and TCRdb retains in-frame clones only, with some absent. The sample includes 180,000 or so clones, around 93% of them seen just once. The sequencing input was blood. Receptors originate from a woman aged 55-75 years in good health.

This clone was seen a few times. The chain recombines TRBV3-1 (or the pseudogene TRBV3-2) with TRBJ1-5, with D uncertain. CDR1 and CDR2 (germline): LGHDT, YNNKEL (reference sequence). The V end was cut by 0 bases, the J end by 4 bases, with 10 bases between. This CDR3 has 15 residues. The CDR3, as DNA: TGTGCCAGCAGCCAAGATTCTGCCGATAATCAGCCCCAGCATTTT. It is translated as CASSQDSADNQPQHF.

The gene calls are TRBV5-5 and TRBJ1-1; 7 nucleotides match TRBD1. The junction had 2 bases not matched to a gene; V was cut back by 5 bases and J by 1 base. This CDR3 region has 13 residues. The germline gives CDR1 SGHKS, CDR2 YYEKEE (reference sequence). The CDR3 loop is CASRRDRNTEAFF. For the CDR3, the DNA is TGTGCCAGCAGACGGGACAGGAACACTGAAGCTTTCTTT. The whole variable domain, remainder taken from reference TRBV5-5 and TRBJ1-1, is DAGVTQSPTHLIKTRGQQVTLRCSPISGHKSVSWYQQVLGQGPQFIFQYYEKEERGRGNFPDRFSARQFPNYSSELNVNALLLGDSALYLCASRRDRNTEAFFGQGTRLTVV.

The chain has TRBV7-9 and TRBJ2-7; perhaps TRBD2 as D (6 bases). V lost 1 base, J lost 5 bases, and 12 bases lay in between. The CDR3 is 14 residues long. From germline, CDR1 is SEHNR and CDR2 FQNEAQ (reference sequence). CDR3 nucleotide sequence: TGTGCCAGCAGCTTAGGAGGGACTGCCGACGAGCAGTACTTC. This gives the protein CASSLGGTADEQYF.

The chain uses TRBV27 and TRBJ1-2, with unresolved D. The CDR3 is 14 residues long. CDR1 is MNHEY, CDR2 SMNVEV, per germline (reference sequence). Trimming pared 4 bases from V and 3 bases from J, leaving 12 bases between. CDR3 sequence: CASSSLGGYYGYTF. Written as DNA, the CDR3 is TGTGCCAGCAGTTCCCTCGGCGGATACTATGGCTACACCTTC.

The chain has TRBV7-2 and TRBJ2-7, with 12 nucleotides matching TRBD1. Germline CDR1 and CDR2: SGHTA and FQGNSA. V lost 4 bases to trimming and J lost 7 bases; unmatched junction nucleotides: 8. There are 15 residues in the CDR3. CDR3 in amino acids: CASSYGTGGAGEQYF. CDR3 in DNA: TGTGCCAGCAGCTACGGGACAGGGGGCGCGGGGGAGCAGTACTTC. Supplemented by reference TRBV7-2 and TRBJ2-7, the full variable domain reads GAGVSQSPSNKVTEKGKDVELRCDPISGHTALYWYRQSLGQGLEFLIYFQGNSAPDKSGLPSDRFSAERTGGSVSTLTIQRTQQEDSAVYLCASSYGTGGAGEQYFGPGTRLTVT.

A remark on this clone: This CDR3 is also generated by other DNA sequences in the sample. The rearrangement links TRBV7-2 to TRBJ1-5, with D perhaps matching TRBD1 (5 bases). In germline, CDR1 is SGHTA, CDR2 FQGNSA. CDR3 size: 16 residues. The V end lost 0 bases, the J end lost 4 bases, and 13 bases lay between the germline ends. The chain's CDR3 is CASSLAGTGSNQPQHF. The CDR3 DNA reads TGTGCCAGCAGCTTAGCCGGGACTGGATCTAATCAGCCCCAGCATTTT.

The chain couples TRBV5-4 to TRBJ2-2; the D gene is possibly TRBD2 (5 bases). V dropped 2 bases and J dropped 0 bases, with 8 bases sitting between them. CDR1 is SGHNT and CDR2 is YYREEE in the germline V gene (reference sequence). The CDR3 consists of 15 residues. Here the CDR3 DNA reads TGTGCCAGCAGCTTCCCGGGGACGAACACCGGGGAGCTGTTTTTT. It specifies CASSFPGTNTGELFF. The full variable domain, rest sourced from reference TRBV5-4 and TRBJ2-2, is ETGVTQSPTHLIKTRGQQVTLRCSSQSGHNTVSWYQQALGQGPQFIFQYYREEENGRGNFPPRFSGLQFPNYSSELNVNALELDDSALYLCASSFPGTNTGELFFGEGSRLTVL.

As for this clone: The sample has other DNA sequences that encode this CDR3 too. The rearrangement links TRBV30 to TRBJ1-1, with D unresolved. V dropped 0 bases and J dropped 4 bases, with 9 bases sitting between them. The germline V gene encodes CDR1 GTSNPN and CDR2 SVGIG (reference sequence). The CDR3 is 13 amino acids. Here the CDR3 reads CAWSVSTGTEAFF. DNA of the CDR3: TGTGCCTGGAGTGTTTCCACCGGCACTGAAGCTTTCTTT.

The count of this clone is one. In DNA, the CDR3 is TGTGCCAGCAGCTTAGGAGGGTGGAGAAGCTATGGCTACACCTTC. It codes for CASSLGGWRSYGYTF. The chain combines TRBV7-2 with TRBJ1-2; D is ambiguous. Germline lookup yields CDR1 SGHTA and CDR2 FQGNSA. Trimming removed 1 base from V and 4 bases from J, with 13 bases in between. The CDR3 covers 15 residues.

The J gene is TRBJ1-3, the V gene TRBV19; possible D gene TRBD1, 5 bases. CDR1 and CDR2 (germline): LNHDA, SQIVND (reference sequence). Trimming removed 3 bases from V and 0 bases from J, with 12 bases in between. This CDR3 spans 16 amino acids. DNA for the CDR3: TGTGCCAGTAGTATTGAGGGGCCCCGCTCTGGAAACACCATATATTTT. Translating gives CASSIEGPRSGNTIYF.

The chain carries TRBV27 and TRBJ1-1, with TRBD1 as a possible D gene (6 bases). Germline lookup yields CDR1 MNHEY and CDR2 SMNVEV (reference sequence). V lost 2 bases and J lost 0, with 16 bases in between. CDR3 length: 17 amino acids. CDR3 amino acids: CASSLGGALNLNTEAFF. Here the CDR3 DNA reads TGTGCCAGCAGTTTAGGGGGGGCCCTTAACTTGAACACTGAAGCTTTCTTT.

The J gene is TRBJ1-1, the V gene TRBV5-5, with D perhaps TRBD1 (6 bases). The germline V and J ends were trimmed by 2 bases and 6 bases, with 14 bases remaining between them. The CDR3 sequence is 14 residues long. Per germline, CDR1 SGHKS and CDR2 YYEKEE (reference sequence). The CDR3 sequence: CASSLAQGISEAFF. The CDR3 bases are TGTGCCAGCAGCTTAGCCCAGGGGATCTCTGAAGCTTTCTTT.

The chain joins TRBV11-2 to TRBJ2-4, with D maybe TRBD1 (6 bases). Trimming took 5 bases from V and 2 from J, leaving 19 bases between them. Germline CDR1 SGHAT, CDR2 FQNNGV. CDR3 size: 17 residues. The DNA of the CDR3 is TGTGCCAGCAGCGCCAACAGGGTTTTGGAATCCAAAAACATTCAGTACTTC. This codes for CASSANRVLESKNIQYF.

CDR3 in DNA: TGTGCCAGTAGTATCTCCTTGACTAGCGGGTCCGGGGAGCTGTTTTTT. This codes for CASSISLTSGSGELFF. The chain links TRBV19 to TRBJ2-2, with 10 bases aligning to TRBD2. Germline-derived CDR1 and CDR2 are LNHDA and SQIVND (reference sequence). This CDR3 comprises 16 residues. J gave up 6 bases and V 3 bases, and 7 bases lay outside the gene matches.

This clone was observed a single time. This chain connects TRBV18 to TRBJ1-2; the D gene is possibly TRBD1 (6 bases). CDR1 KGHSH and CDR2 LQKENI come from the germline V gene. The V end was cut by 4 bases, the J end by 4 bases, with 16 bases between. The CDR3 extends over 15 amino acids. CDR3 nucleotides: TGTGCCAGCTCACTTAACCGGGACAATCTCTATGGCTACACCTTC. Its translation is CASSLNRDNLYGYTF.

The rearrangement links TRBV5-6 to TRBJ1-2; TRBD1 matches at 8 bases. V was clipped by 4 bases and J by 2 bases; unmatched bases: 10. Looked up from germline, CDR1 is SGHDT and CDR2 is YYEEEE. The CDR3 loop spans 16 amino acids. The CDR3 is CASSPGDRPPNYGYTF. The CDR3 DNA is TGTGCCAGCAGCCCGGGGGACAGGCCTCCAAACTATGGCTACACCTTC.

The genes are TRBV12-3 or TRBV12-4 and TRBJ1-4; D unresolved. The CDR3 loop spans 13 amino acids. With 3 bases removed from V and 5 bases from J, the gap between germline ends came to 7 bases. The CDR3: CASSLAGNEKLFF. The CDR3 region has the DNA TGTGCCAGCAGTTTGGCGGGGAATGAAAAACTGTTTTTT.

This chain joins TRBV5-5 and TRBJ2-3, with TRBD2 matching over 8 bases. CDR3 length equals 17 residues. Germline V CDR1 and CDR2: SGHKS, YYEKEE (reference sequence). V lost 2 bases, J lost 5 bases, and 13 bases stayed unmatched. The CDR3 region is CASSFSRGAAIVDTQYF. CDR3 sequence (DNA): TGTGCCAGCAGCTTCTCGCGGGGGGCGGCGATTGTAGATACGCAGTATTTT.

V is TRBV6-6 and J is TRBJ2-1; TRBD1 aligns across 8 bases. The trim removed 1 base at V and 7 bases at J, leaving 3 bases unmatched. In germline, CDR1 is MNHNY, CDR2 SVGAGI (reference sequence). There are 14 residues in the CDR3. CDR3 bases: TGTGCCAGCAGTTACTTGCAGGGGGCGAATGAGCAGTTCTTC. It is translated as CASSYLQGANEQFF.

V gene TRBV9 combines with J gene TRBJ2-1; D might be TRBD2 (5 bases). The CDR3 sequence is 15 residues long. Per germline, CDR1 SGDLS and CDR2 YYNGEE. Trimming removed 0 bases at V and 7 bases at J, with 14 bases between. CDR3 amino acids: CASSVGPDGVNEQFF. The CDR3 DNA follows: TGTGCCAGCAGCGTAGGCCCGGACGGGGTGAATGAGCAGTTCTTC.

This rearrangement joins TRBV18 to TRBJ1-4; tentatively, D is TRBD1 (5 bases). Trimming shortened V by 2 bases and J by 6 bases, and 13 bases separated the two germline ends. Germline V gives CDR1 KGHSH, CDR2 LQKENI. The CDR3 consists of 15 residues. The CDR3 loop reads CASSPWEGEDEKLFF. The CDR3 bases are TGTGCCAGCTCACCATGGGAAGGGGAAGATGAAAAACTGTTTTTT.

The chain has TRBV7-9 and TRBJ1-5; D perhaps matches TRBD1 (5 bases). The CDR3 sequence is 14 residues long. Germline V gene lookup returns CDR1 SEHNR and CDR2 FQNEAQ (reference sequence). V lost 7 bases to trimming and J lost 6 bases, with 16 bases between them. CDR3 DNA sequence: TGTGCCAGCACCCTCGGGGGTACTGGTCAGCCCCAGCATTTT. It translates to CASTLGGTGQPQHF.

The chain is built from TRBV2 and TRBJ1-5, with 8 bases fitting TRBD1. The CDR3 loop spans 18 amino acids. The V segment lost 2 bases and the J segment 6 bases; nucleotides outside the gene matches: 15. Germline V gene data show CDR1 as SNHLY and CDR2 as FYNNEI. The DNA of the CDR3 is TGTGCCAGCAGTGAACCGCGACCGACAGGGGAGGTAGGTCAGCCCCAGCATTTT. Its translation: CASSEPRPTGEVGQPQHF.

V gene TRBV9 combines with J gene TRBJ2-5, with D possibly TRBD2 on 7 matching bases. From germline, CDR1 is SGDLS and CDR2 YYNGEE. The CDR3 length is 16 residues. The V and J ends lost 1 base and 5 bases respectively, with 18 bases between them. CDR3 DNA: TGTGCCAGCAGCGTATCTGGGGGGGGGCCGTACGAGACCCAGTACTTC. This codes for CASSVSGGGPYETQYF. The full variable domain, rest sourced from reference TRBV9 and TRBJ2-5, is DSGVTQTPKHLITATGQRVTLRCSPRSGDLSVYWYQQSLDQGLQFLIQYYNGEERAKGNILERFSAQQFPDLHSELNLSSLELGDSALYFCASSVSGGGPYETQYFGPGTRLLVL.

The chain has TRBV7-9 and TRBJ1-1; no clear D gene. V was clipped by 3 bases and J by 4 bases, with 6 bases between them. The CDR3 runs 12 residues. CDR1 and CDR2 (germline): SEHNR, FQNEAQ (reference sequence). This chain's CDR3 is CASSLRSTEAFF. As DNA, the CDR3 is TGTGCCAGCAGCTTGAGGAGCACTGAAGCTTTCTTT.

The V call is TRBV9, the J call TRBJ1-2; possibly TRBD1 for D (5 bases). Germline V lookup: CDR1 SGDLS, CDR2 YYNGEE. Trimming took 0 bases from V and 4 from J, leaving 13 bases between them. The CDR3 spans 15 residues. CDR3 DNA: TGTGCCAGCAGCGTAGCCGTTGGGGGAGGCTATGGCTACACCTTC. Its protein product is CASSVAVGGGYGYTF.